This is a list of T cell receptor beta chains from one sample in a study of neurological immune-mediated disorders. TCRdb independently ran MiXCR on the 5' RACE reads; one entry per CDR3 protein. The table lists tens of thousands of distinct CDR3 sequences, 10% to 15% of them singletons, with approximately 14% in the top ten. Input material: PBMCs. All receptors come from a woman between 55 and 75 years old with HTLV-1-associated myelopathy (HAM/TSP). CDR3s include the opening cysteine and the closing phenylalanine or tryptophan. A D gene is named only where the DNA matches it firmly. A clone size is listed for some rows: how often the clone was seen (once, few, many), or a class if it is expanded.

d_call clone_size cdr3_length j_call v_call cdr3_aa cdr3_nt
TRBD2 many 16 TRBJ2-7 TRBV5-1 CASSPGGAGGPHEQYF TGCGCCAGCAGCCCAGGAGGAGCGGGGGGGCCCCACGAGCAGTACTTC
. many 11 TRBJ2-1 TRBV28 CASTKYNEQFF TGTGCCAGCACCAAGTACAATGAGCAGTTCTTC
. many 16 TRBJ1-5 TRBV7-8 CASSLALRGRNQPQHF TGTGCCAGCAGCTTAGCGCTAAGGGGCCGAAATCAGCCCCAGCATTTT
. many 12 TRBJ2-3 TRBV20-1 CSAPDGPDTQYF TGCAGTGCCCCGGACGGCCCAGATACGCAGTATTTT
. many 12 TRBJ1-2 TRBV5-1 CASSLGGYGYTF TGCGCCAGCAGCTTGGGGGGCTATGGCTACACCTTC
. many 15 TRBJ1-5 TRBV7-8 CASSLPAGVNQPQHF TGTGCCAGCAGCTTACCGGCGGGGGTCAATCAGCCCCAGCATTTT
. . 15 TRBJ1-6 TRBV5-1 CASSFTGTTNSPLHF TGCGCCAGCAGCTTTACCGGGACAACCAATTCACCCCTCCACTTT
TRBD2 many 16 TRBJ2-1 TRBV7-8 CASIFGLAGVKNEQFF TGTGCCAGCATATTTGGACTAGCGGGAGTCAAAAATGAGCAGTTCTTC
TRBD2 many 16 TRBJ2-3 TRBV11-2 CASSSGLAGRTDTQYF TGTGCCAGCAGCTCGGGACTAGCGGGGCGCACAGATACGCAGTATTTT
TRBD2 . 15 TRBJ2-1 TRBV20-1 CSALSGTSGGDEQFF TGCAGTGCGCTATCCGGGACTAGCGGGGGCGATGAGCAGTTCTTC
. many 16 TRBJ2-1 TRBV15 CATSRGVEGSRQAQFF TGTGCCACCAGCAGAGGTGTAGAGGGGTCGCGGCAGGCCCAGTTCTTC
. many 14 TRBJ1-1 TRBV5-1 CASTGDRKNTEAFF TGCGCCAGCACTGGAGACAGAAAGAACACTGAAGCTTTCTTT
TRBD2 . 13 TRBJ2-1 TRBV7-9 CATREAEYNEQFF TGTGCCACCCGGGAGGCGGAGTACAATGAGCAGTTCTTC
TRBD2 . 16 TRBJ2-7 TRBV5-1 CASSQPGLAGLGEQYF TGCGCCAGCAGCCAACCGGGACTAGCGGGACTGGGAGAGCAGTACTTC
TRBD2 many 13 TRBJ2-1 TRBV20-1 CSLEGLNYDEQFF TGCAGCCTGGAGGGACTAAACTACGATGAGCAGTTCTTC
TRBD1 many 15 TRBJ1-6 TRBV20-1 CSARDGGQGSSPLHF TGCAGTGCTAGAGATGGAGGACAGGGAAGTTCACCCCTCCACTTT
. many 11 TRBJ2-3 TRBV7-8 CASSFAGAQYF TGTGCCAGCAGCTTCGCAGGGGCGCAGTATTTT
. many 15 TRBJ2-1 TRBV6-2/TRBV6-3 CASSFPLAGSYEQFF TGTGCCAGCAGTTTCCCCTTAGCAGGCTCCTATGAGCAGTTCTTC
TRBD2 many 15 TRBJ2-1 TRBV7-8 CASSFSSGSYNEQFF TGTGCCAGCAGCTTTAGTAGCGGGAGTTACAATGAGCAGTTCTTC
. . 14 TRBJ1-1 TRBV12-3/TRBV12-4 CASSLMGAKTEAFF TGTGCCAGCAGTTTAATGGGGGCGAAAACTGAAGCTTTCTTT
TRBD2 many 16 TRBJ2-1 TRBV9 CASSVGTSGSYNEQFF TGTGCCAGCAGCGTAGGAACTAGCGGGAGTTACAATGAGCAGTTCTTC
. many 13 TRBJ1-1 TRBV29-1 CSASPGQNTEAFF TGCAGCGCGTCTCCGGGACAGAACACTGAAGCTTTCTTT
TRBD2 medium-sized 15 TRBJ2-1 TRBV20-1 CSAHARTSANNEQFF TGCAGTGCTCACGCTAGGACTAGCGCGAACAATGAGCAGTTCTTC
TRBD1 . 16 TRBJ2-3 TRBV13 CASSRPGQGVLDTQYF TGTGCCAGCAGCCGACCGGGACAGGGGGTATTAGATACGCAGTATTTT
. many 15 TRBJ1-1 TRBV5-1 CASSLVGERDTEAFF TGCGCCAGCAGCTTGGTAGGGGAGAGGGACACTGAAGCTTTCTTT
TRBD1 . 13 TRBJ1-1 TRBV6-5 CASSYQGETEAFF TGTGCCAGCAGTTATCAGGGGGAGACTGAAGCTTTCTTT
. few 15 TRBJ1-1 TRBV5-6 CASSSRQELNTEAFF TGTGCCAGCAGCTCGCGACAGGAATTGAACACTGAAGCTTTCTTT
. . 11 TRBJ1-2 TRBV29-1 CSVVARRGYTF TGCAGCGTTGTGGCACGGCGAGGATACACCTTC
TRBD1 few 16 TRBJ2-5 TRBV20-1 CSARVPGTGGLETQYF TGCAGTGCTAGGGTACCCGGGACAGGGGGCCTAGAGACCCAGTACTTC
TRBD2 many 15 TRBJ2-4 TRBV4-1 CASSLAGLAKNIQYF TGCGCCAGCAGCCTAGCGGGGTTGGCCAAAAACATTCAGTACTTC
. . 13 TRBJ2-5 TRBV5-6 CANRLAGARTQYF TGTGCCAACAGGCTAGCTGGAGCACGGACCCAGTACTTC
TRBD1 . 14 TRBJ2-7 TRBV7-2 CASSVRGPTYEQYF TGTGCCAGCAGCGTCAGGGGGCCGACCTACGAGCAGTACTTC
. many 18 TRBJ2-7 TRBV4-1 CASSQESVGGTGSYEQYF TGCGCCAGCAGCCAAGAGTCCGTAGGGGGGACGGGATCCTACGAGCAGTACTTC
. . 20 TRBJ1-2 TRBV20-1 CSASPVGVNTEAFFGQGYTF .
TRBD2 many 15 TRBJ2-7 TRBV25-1 CASRSSGRVTYEQYF TGTGCCAGCAGGTCTAGCGGGAGGGTAACCTACGAGCAGTACTTC
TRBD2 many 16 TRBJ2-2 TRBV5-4 CASSLAGRGGAGELFF TGTGCCAGCAGCTTGGCGGGGCGGGGGGGCGCCGGGGAGCTGTTTTTT
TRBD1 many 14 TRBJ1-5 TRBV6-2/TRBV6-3 CASRRDRGNQPQHF TGTGCCAGCAGGCGGGACAGGGGCAATCAGCCCCAGCATTTT
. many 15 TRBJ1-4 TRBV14 CASSQVTEREEKLFF TGTGCCAGCAGCCAAGTGACGGAGAGGGAGGAAAAACTGTTTTTT
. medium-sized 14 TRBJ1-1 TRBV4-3 CASSQVVGSTEAFF TGCGCCAGCAGCCAAGTTGTAGGGAGTACTGAAGCTTTCTTT
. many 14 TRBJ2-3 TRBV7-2 CASSLVASTDTQYF TGTGCCAGCAGCTTAGTGGCAAGCACAGATACGCAGTATTTT
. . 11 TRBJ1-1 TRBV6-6 CASKWGTEAFF TGTGCCAGTAAGTGGGGGACTGAAGCTTTCTTT
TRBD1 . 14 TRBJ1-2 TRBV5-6 CASIRRDRDRGYTF TGTGCCAGCATCCGACGGGACAGGGACAGGGGATACACCTTC
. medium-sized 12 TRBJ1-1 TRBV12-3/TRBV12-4 CASTPGGGEAFF TGTGCCAGCACCCCCGGGGGGGGTGAAGCTTTCTTT
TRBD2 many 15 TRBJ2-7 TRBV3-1 CASSQAGGSSYEQYF TGTGCCAGCAGCCAAGCGGGGGGTAGCTCCTACGAGCAGTACTTC
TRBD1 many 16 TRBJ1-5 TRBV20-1 CSARDGEQGVIQPQHF TGCAGTGCTAGAGATGGAGAACAGGGGGTAATTCAGCCCCAGCATTTT
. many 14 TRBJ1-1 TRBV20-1 CSARGAGWFTEAFF TGCAGTGCTAGAGGGGCGGGGTGGTTCACTGAAGCTTTCTTT
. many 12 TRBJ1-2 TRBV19 CASAMGYYGYTF TGTGCCAGTGCGATGGGGTACTATGGCTACACCTTC
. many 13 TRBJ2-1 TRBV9 CASSVQTTNEQFF TGTGCCAGCAGCGTCCAGACAACCAATGAGCAGTTCTTC
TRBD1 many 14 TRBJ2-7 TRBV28 CASSTGQGGNEQYF TGTGCCAGCAGCACCGGACAGGGTGGGAACGAGCAGTACTTC
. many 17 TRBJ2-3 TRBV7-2 CASSPNRRGKGADTQYF TGTGCCAGCAGCCCCAACCGACGGGGGAAGGGGGCAGATACGCAGTATTTT
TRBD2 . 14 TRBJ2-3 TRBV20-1 CSARVQAGGRNEYF TGCAGTGCTAGAGTCCAAGCGGGGGGCAGGAACGAGTATTTT
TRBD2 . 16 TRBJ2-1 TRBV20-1 CSAPLAGGRYYNEQFF TGCAGTGCCCCACTAGCGGGAGGGAGGTACTACAATGAGCAGTTCTTC
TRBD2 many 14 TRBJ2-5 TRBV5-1 CASTPWGGQETQYF TGCGCCAGCACCCCCTGGGGAGGGCAAGAGACCCAGTACTTC